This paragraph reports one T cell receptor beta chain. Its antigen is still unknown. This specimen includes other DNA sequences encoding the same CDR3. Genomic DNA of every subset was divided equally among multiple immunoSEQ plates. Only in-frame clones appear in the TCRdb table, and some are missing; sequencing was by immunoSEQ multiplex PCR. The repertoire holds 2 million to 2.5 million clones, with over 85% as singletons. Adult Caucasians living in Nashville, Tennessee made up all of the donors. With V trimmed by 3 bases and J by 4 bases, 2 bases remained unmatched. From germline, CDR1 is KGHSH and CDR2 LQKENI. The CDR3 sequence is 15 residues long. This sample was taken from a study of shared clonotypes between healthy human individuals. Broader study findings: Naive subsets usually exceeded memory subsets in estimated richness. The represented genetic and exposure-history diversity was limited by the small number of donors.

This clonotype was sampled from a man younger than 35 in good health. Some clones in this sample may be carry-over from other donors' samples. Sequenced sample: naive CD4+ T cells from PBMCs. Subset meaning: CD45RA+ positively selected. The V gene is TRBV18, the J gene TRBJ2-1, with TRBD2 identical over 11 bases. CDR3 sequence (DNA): TGTGCCAGCTCACCGGGGACTAGCGGTTACAATGAGCAGTTCTTC. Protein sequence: CASSPGTSGYNEQFF.